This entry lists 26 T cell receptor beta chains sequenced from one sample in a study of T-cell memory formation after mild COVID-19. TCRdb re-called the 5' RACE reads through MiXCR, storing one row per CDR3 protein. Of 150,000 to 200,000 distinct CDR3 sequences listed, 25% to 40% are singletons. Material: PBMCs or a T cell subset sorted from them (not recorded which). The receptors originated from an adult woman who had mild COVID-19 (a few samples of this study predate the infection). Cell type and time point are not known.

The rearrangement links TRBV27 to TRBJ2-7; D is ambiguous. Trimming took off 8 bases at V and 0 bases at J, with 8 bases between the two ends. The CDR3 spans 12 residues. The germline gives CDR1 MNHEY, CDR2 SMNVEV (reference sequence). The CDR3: CASGFGSYEQYF. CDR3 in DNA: TGTGCCAGCGGGTTCGGCTCCTACGAGCAGTACTTC.

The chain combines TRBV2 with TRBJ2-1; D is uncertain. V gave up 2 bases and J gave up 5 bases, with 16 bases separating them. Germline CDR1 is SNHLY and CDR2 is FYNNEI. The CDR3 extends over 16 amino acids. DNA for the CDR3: TGTGCCAGCAGTGAATCGATCCGGCAGGACCACAATGAGCAGTTCTTC. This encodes CASSESIRQDHNEQFF.

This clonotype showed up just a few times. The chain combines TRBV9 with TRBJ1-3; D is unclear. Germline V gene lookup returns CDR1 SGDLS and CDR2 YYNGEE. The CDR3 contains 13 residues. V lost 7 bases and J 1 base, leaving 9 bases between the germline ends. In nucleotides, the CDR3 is TGTGCCAGCGGACGGGATTCTGGAAACACCATATATTTT. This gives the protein CASGRDSGNTIYF.

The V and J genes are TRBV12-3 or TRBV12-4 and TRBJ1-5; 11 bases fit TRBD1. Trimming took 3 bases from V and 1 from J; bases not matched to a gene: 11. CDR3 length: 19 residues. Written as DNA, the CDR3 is TGTGCCAGCAGTTTGGCCGGGACAGGGGGAGACCCCAGCAATCAGCCCCAGCATTTT. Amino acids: CASSLAGTGGDPSNQPQHF.

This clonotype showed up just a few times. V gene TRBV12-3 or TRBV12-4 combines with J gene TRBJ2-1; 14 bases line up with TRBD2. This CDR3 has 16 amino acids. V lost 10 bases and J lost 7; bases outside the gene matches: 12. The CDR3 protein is CATRGWGLAGVNEQFF. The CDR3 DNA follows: TGTGCCACCCGGGGCTGGGGACTAGCGGGGGTAAATGAGCAGTTCTTC.

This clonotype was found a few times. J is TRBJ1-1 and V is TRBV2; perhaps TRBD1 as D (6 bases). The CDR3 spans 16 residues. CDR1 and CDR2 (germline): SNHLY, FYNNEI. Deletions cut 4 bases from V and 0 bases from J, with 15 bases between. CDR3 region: CASSGPLRGLNTEAFF. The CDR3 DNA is TGTGCCAGCAGTGGACCCCTCAGGGGCCTGAACACTGAAGCTTTCTTT.

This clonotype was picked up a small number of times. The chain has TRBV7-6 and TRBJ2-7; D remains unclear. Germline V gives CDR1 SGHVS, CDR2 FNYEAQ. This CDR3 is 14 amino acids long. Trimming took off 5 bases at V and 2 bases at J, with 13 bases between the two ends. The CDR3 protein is CASSKTGETYEQYF. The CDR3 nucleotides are TGTGCCAGCAGCAAGACTGGGGAAACCTACGAGCAGTACTTC.

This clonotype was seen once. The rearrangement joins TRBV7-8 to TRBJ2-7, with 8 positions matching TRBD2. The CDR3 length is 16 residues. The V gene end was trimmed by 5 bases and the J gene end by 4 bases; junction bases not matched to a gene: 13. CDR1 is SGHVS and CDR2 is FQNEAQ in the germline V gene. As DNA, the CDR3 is TGTGCCAGCAGCCTCCAGAGCGGGAGTATAACATACGAGCAGTACTTC. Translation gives CASSLQSGSITYEQYF.

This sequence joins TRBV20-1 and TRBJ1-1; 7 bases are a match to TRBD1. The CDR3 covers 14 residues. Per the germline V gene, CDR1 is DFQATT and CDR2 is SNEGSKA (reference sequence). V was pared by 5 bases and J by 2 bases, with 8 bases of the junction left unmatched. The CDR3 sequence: CSARSGGLNTEAFF. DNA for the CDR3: TGCAGTGCTCGATCAGGGGGGCTTAACACTGAAGCTTTCTTT.

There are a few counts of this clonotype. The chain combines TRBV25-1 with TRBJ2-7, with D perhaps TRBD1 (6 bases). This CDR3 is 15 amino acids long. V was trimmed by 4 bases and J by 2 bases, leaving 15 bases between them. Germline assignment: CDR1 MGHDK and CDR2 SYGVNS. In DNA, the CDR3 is TGTGCCAGCAGTGTACAGGGCGGCCCCACCTACGAGCAGTACTTC. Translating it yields CASSVQGGPTYEQYF.

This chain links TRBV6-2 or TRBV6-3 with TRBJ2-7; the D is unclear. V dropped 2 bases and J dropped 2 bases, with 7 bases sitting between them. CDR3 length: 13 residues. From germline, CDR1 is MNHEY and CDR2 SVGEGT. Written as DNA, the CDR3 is TGTGCCAGCAGTTACGCTCAGACCTACGAGCAGTACTTC. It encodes CASSYAQTYEQYF.

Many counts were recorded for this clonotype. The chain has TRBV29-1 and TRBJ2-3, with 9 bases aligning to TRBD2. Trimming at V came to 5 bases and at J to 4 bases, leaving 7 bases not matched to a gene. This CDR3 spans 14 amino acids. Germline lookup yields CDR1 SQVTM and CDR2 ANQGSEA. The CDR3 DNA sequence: TGCAGCGTTAATAGCGGGAGAGGTGCAGATACGCAGTATTTT. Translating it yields CSVNSGRGADTQYF.

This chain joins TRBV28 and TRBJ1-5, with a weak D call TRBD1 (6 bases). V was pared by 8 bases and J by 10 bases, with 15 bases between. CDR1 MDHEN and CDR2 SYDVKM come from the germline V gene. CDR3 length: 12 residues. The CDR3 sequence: CASGLYRVPQHF. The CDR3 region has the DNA TGTGCCAGCGGACTTTACAGGGTCCCCCAGCATTTT.

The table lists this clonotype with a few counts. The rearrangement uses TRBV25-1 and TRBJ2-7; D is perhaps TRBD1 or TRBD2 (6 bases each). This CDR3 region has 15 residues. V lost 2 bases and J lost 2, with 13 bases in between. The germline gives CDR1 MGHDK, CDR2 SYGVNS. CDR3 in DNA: TGTGCCAGCAGTGAAAGGGGGGACGGGGCCTACGAGCAGTACTTC. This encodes CASSERGDGAYEQYF.

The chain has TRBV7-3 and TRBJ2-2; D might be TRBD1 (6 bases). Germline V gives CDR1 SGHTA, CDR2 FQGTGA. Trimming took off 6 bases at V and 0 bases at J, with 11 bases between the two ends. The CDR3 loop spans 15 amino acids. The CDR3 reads CASSSDSANTGELFF. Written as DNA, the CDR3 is TGTGCCAGCAGTTCGGACAGCGCGAACACCGGGGAGCTGTTTTTT. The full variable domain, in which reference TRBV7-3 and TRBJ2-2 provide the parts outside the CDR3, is GAGVSQTPSNKVTEKGKYVELRCDPISGHTALYWYRQSLGQGPEFLIYFQGTGAADDSGLPNDRFFAVRPEGSVSTLKIQRTERGDSAVYLCASSSDSANTGELFFGEGSRLTVL.

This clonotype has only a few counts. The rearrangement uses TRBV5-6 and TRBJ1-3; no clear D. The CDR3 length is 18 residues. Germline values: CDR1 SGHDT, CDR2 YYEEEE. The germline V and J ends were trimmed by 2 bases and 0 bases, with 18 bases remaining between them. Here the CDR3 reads CASSFPGTDLSSGNTIYF. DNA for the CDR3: TGTGCCAGCAGCTTTCCGGGAACAGATCTTAGCTCTGGAAACACCATATATTTT.

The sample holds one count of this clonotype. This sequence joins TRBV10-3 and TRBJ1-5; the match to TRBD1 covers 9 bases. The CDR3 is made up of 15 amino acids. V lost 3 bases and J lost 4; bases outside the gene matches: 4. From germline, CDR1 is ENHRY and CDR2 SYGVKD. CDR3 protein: CAISESDRGNQPQHF. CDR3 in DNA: TGTGCCATCAGTGAATCAGACAGGGGGAATCAGCCCCAGCATTTT.

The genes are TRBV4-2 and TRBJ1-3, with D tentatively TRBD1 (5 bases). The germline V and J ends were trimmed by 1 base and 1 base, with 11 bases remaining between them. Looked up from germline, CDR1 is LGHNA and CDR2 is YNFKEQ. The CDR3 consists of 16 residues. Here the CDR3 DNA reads TGTGCCAGCAGCCAAGGTATAGGGGCGTCTGGAAACACCATATATTTT. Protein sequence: CASSQGIGASGNTIYF.

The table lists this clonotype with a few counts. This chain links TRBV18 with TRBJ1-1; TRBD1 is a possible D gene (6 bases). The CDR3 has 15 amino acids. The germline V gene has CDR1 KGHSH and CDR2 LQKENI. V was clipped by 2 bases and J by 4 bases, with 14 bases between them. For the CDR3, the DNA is TGTGCCAGCTCACCAGGTTGGGGGGGCGGCACTGAAGCTTTCTTT. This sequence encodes CASSPGWGGGTEAFF.

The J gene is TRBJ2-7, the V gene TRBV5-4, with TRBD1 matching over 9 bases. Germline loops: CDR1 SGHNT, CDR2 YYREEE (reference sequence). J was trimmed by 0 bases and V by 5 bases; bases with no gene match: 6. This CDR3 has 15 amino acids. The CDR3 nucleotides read TGTGCCAGCAGGACCGGGACAGGGAGCTCCTACGAGCAGTACTTC. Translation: CASRTGTGSSYEQYF.

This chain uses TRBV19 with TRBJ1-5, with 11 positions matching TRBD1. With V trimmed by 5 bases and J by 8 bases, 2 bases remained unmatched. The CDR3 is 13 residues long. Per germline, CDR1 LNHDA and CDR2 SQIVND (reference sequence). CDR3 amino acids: CASSRDRGKPQHF. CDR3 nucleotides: TGTGCCAGTAGTCGGGACAGGGGGAAGCCCCAGCATTTT.

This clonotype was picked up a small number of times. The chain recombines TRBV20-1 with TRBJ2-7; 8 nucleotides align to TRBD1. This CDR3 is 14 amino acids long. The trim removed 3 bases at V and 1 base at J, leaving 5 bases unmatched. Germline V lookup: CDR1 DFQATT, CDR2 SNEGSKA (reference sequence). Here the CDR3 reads CSARRTGISYEQYF. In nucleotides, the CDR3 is TGCAGTGCTAGGAGGACAGGGATTTCCTACGAGCAGTACTTC.

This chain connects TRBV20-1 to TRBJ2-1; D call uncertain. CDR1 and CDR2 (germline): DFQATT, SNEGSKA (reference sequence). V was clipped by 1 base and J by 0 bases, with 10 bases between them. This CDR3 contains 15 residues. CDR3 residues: CSARVGPSSYNEQFF. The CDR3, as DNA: TGCAGTGCTAGAGTTGGCCCCAGCTCCTACAATGAGCAGTTCTTC.

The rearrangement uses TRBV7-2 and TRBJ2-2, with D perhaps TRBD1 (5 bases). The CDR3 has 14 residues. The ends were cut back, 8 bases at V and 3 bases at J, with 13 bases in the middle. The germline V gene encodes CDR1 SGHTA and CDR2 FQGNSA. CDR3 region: CASRTGTHTGELFF. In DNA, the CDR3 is TGTGCCAGCCGCACAGGAACTCACACCGGGGAGCTGTTTTTT.

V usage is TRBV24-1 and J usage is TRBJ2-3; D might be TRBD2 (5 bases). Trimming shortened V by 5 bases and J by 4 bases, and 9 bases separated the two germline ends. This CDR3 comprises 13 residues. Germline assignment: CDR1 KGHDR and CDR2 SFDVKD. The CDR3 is CATSVVSADTQYF. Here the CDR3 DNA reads TGTGCCACCAGTGTAGTTAGCGCAGATACGCAGTATTTT.

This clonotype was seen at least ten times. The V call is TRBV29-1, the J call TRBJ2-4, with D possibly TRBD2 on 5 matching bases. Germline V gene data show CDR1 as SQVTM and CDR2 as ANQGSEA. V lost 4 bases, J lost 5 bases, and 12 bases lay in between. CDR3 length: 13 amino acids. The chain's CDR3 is CSVGPSGQNIQYF. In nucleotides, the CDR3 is TGCAGCGTTGGTCCCAGCGGACAAAACATTCAGTACTTC.